The 23 T cell receptor beta chains reported below all come from one sample, sequenced in a study of cytomegalovirus exposure and HLA in healthy donors. The PCR made use of 60 Vbeta and 13 Jbeta primers. TCRdb keeps only in-frame clones here, not all; method: immunoSEQ multiplex PCR. The sample has roughly 120,000 clones; 80% to 85% are singletons. The source material was PBMCs. The source is a woman younger than 45 in good health and CMV-seronegative.

V and J are TRBV28 and TRBJ1-5; D is possibly TRBD1 (5 bases). Germline lookup yields CDR1 MDHEN and CDR2 SYDVKM. The CDR3 loop spans 17 amino acids. V lost 2 bases and J lost 4, with 18 bases in between. CDR3 coding DNA: TGTGCCAGCAGTTTACCCTATCTCAAGGGACTAAATCAGCCCCAGCATTTT. Its translation: CASSLPYLKGLNQPQHF. The full variable domain, completed using reference TRBV28 and TRBJ1-5, is DVKVTQSSRYLVKRTGEKVFLECVQDMDHENMFWYRQDPGLGLRLIYFSYDVKMKEKGDIPEGYSVSREKKERFSLILESASTNQTSMYLCASSLPYLKGLNQPQHFGDGTRLSIL.

The chain joins TRBV6-5 to TRBJ2-7; a weak D match, TRBD1 (5 bases). V lost 10 bases and J lost 6, with 16 bases in between. CDR1 MNHEY and CDR2 SVGAGI come from the germline V gene. The CDR3 loop spans 12 amino acids. The CDR3 DNA is TGTGCCACTCGGCAAACCACAGGCGAGCAGTACTTC. Translated: CATRQTTGEQYF.

This clone showed up just once. V and J are TRBV5-1 and TRBJ2-7, with 9 bases lining up with TRBD2. Germline V gene sequence: CDR1 SGHRS, CDR2 YFSETQ. V was pared by 1 base and J by 3 bases, with 2 bases of the junction left unmatched. There are 14 residues in the CDR3. CDR3 sequence: CASSLTSGYYEQYF. Here the CDR3 DNA reads TGCGCCAGCAGCTTGACTAGCGGGTACTACGAGCAGTACTTC.

This chain links TRBV19 with TRBJ2-7, with 10 positions matching TRBD2. Germline CDR1 reads LNHDA; CDR2 reads SQIVND (reference sequence). The CDR3 is made up of 16 amino acids. The junction had 13 bases not matched to a gene; V was cut back by 5 bases and J by 6 bases. CDR3 nucleotides: TGTGCCAGTAGTCGGTTAGCGGGAGGTCTTTTAAGCGAGCAGTACTTC. This gives the protein CASSRLAGGLLSEQYF.

This clone is categorized as large. The rearrangement joins TRBV5-6 to TRBJ1-2; perhaps TRBD1 as D (6 bases). Per the germline V gene, CDR1 is SGHDT and CDR2 is YYEEEE. Deletions cut 4 bases from V and 4 bases from J, with 17 bases between. This CDR3 has 15 residues. The DNA of the CDR3 is TGTGCCAGCAGCGGGCTTAGCCAGGGGAGCTATGGCTACACCTTC. This sequence encodes CASSGLSQGSYGYTF. Variable domain in full (rest from reference TRBV5-6 and TRBJ1-2): DAGVTQSPTHLIKTRGQQVTLRCSPKSGHDTVSWYQQALGQGPQFIFQYYEEEERQRGNFPDRFSGHQFPNYSSELNVNALLLGDSALYLCASSGLSQGSYGYTFGSGTRLTVV.

V and J are TRBV2 and TRBJ2-6; 11 nucleotides line up with TRBD1. The trim removed 8 bases at V and 4 bases at J, leaving 4 bases unmatched. CDR3 length equals 15 residues. The V gene's germline CDR1 is SNHLY and CDR2 FYNNEI. The CDR3 sequence is CASGQGARGANVLTF. Here the CDR3 DNA reads TGTGCCAGCGGACAGGGGGCGCGCGGGGCCAACGTCCTGACTTTC.

The chain uses TRBV28 and TRBJ1-1; 9 bases line up with TRBD1. Trimming took 6 bases from V and 7 from J; bases not matched to a gene: 6. Germline CDR1 and CDR2: MDHEN and SYDVKM. The CDR3 runs to 13 residues. The CDR3 DNA sequence: TGTGCCAGCAGAAGACCGGGACAGGGTGAAGCTTTCTTT. Amino acids: CASRRPGQGEAFF.

The V and J genes are TRBV12-5 and TRBJ2-7, with D possibly TRBD1 on 6 matching bases. Germline CDR1 reads LGHNT; CDR2 reads FRNRAP. Trimming removed 2 bases from V and 0 bases from J, with 23 bases in between. The CDR3 is 19 residues long. The CDR3 region has the DNA TGTGCTAGTGGTTTGACACAGGGCAAGGGAGACCCAAGCTCCTACGAGCAGTACTTC. Amino acid sequence: CASGLTQGKGDPSSYEQYF.

This chain links TRBV5-1 with TRBJ2-2; 12 bases fit TRBD2. J lost 7 bases, V lost 0 bases, and 4 bases had no gene match. The CDR3 runs to 16 residues. Germline CDR1 is SGHRS and CDR2 is YFSETQ. CDR3 DNA sequence: TGCGCCAGCAGCTTGGGACTAGCGGGAGCGGTCGGGGAGCTGTTTTTT. Residues: CASSLGLAGAVGELFF. Together with reference TRBV5-1 and TRBJ2-2, the CDR3 gives the full variable domain: KAGVTQTPRYLIKTRGQQVTLSCSPISGHRSVSWYQQTPGQGLQFLFEYFSETQRNKGNFPGRFSGRQFSNSRSEMNVSTLELGDSALYLCASSLGLAGAVGELFFGEGSRLTVL.

This rearrangement joins TRBV19 to TRBJ2-4; 7 nucleotides line up with TRBD1. The V and J ends lost 5 bases and 1 base, in that order; junction bases with no gene match: 17. Germline CDR1 is LNHDA and CDR2 is SQIVND (reference sequence). The CDR3 runs 19 residues. CDR3 bases: TGTGCCAGTAGTTCCCAAGGGGGCGGATCGGACGCGGCCAAAAACATTCAGTACTTC. Amino acids: CASSSQGGGSDAAKNIQYF.

The CDR3 is CSVVVSADTQYF. CDR3 nucleotide sequence: TGCAGCGTTGTAGTGTCCGCAGATACGCAGTATTTT. This rearrangement joins TRBV29-1 to TRBJ2-3; D is unresolved. V was pared by 4 bases and J by 4 bases, with 9 bases between. CDR3 length: 12 amino acids. CDR1 and CDR2 (germline): SQVTM, ANQGSEA.

The chain combines TRBV5-1 with TRBJ1-4, with D possibly being TRBD1 (6 bases). V lost 5 bases and J 8 bases, leaving 16 bases between the germline ends. CDR1 SGHRS and CDR2 YFSETQ come from the germline V gene. CDR3 size: 14 residues. In DNA, the CDR3 is TGCGCCAGCAGGGACCACAGGGAGCACGAAAAACTGTTTTTT. Protein product: CASRDHREHEKLFF.

The gene calls are TRBV30 and TRBJ2-5; TRBD2 is a possible D gene (5 bases). The V end was cut by 0 bases, the J end by 4 bases, with 15 bases between. CDR1 and CDR2 from the germline V gene are GTSNPN and SVGIG (reference sequence). The CDR3 runs 15 residues. The CDR3 sequence is CAWSVSLRTGETQYF. CDR3 sequence (DNA): TGTGCCTGGAGTGTAAGTTTGCGGACTGGAGAGACCCAGTACTTC.

The chain carries TRBV5-1 and TRBJ2-5; D might be TRBD2 (5 bases). Gene TRBJ2-7 matches the end of the DNA better, so the J call may be wrong. The germline V gene has CDR1 SGHRS and CDR2 YFSETQ. CDR3 size: 16 residues. CDR3 region: CASSLVFSGVGYEQYF. The CDR3 DNA sequence: TGCGCCAGCAGCTTGGTATTCTCCGGGGTAGGGTACGAGCAGTACTTC.

The V and J genes are TRBV11-2 and TRBJ2-1, with 8 bases matching TRBD2. Germline assignment: CDR1 SGHAT and CDR2 FQNNGV. This CDR3 comprises 16 residues. Trimming cost V 5 bases and J 0 bases; bases outside gene matches: 6. The CDR3 spells CASSAGGGGSYNEQFF. CDR3 nucleotides: TGTGCCAGCAGCGCGGGGGGCGGGGGCTCCTACAATGAGCAGTTCTTC.

This clone has a handful of counts. The chain carries TRBV28 and TRBJ2-3; no clear D gene. CDR3 length: 18 amino acids. Trimming took off 3 bases at V and 0 bases at J, with 19 bases between the two ends. Germline CDR1 MDHEN, CDR2 SYDVKM. The CDR3, as DNA: TGTGCCAGCAGTTTTTGGTCGGTTCATCCCGGGAGCACAGATACGCAGTATTTT. The encoded protein is CASSFWSVHPGSTDTQYF.

This chain connects TRBV6-5 to TRBJ1-6; 9 bases align to TRBD1. Trimming at V came to 6 bases and at J to 7 bases, leaving 4 bases not matched to a gene. There are 14 residues in the CDR3. The germline gives CDR1 MNHEY, CDR2 SVGAGI. The CDR3 DNA reads TGTGCCAGCAGACCCGACAGGGGGAATTCACCCCTCCACTTT. Translated: CASRPDRGNSPLHF.

The V gene is TRBV5-1, the J gene TRBJ1-2; D uncertain. Germline V gene data show CDR1 as SGHRS and CDR2 as YFSETQ. This CDR3 spans 11 amino acids. Trimming took off 5 bases at V and 8 bases at J, with 10 bases between the two ends. This CDR3 is CASSPGGGYTF. In DNA form, the CDR3 reads TGCGCCAGCAGTCCAGGAGGCGGCTACACCTTC.

This clone was seen a few times. This sequence joins TRBV19 and TRBJ2-6, with 7 bases lining up with TRBD2. Unmatched junction bases numbered 3, after V lost 3 bases and J lost 1 base. Per the germline V gene, CDR1 is LNHDA and CDR2 is SQIVND (reference sequence). The length of the CDR3 is 16 residues. CDR3 sequence reads: CASSMRGGSGANVLTF. In DNA, the CDR3 is TGTGCCAGTAGTATGAGGGGAGGGTCTGGGGCCAACGTCCTGACTTTC. Full variable domain (outside the CDR3, taken from reference TRBV19 and TRBJ2-6): DGGITQSPKYLFRKEGQNVTLSCEQNLNHDAMYWYRQDPGQGLRLIYYSQIVNDFQKGDIAEGYSVSREKKESFPLTVTSAQKNPTAFYLCASSMRGGSGANVLTFGAGSRLTVL.

V is TRBV19 and J is TRBJ1-1; 9 positions match TRBD1. The CDR3 loop spans 14 amino acids. The V gene's germline CDR1 is LNHDA and CDR2 SQIVND (reference sequence). The trim removed 3 bases at V and 8 bases at J, leaving 7 bases unmatched. The CDR3 bases are TGTGCCAGTAGTATTGACCCGGACAGGGGCGAAGCTTTCTTT. Encoded protein: CASSIDPDRGEAFF.

V gene TRBV7-8 combines with J gene TRBJ2-1, with 9 bases that match TRBD2. Germline V lookup: CDR1 SGHVS, CDR2 FQNEAQ. The CDR3 sequence is 16 residues long. The junction had 8 bases not matched to a gene; V was cut back by 4 bases and J by 4 bases. The CDR3 protein is CASSSMREGPYNEQFF. As DNA, the CDR3 is TGTGCCAGCAGCTCGATGCGGGAGGGTCCTTACAATGAGCAGTTCTTC.

The rearrangement links TRBV9 to TRBJ2-3; 11 nucleotides line up with TRBD2. Trimming took 5 bases from V and 3 from J; bases not matched to a gene: 14. CDR3 size: 18 residues. Looked up from germline, CDR1 is SGDLS and CDR2 is YYNGEE. CDR3 sequence (DNA): TGTGCCAGCAGTTTCACTAGCGGGAGTACCGGAGGGACAGATACGCAGTATTTT. Protein product: CASSFTSGSTGGTDTQYF.

The V call is TRBV5-6, the J call TRBJ2-5; maybe TRBD1 (6 bases). Germline assignment: CDR1 SGHDT and CDR2 YYEEEE. There are 13 residues in the CDR3. The ends were cut back, 5 bases at V and 2 bases at J, with 10 bases in the middle. CDR3 sequence reads: CASSSGQQETQYF. The CDR3 DNA follows: TGTGCCAGCAGTTCTGGACAGCAAGAGACCCAGTACTTC.